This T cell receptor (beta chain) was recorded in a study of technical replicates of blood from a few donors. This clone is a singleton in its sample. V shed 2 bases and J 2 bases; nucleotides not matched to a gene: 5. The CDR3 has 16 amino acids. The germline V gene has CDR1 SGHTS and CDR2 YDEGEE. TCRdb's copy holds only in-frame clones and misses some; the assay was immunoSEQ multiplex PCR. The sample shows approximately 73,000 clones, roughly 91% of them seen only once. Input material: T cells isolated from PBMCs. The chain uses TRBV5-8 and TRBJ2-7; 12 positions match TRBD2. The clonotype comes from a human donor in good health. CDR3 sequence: CASSFDGLAGTYEQYF. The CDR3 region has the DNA TGTGCCAGCAGCTTCGACGGACTAGCGGGAACCTACGAGCAGTACTTC.